This T cell receptor beta chain appears in the sequencing data of a study of siplizumab effects on memory and regulatory T cells. Overall study results and limits: Assignment of a naive or memory phenotype failed for roughly 75-95% of the proliferating CD4+ or CD8+ clones. The diversity of naive T cells seemed greater than that of memory cells, and their alloresponse contribution seemed major. Unstimulated subsets contained matches for only a minor fraction of alloreactive clones.

Of note for this clone: Its specificity is not known.

The assay covered approximately 10^5 TCR templates per sample. Method: immunoSEQ multiplex PCR; TCRdb's copy keeps in-frame clones and lacks some. The sample carries fewer than 85,000 clones, 95% recorded once. The clonotype was recovered from a human donor in good health. The material sequenced was CD8+ T cells sorted from blood.

CDR3 sequence (DNA): TGCAGCGCGATACAGGGAGGCTCCTACAATGAGCAGTTCTTC. Translation gives CSAIQGGSYNEQFF. This rearrangement joins TRBV29-1 to TRBJ2-1; D possibly uses TRBD1 or TRBD2 (6 bases each). V lost 7 bases and J lost 0, with 13 bases in between. The length of the CDR3 is 14 residues. The germline V gene encodes CDR1 SQVTM and CDR2 ANQGSEA.